The 27 T cell receptor beta chains below were found in one sample sequenced in a study of beta chain features in type 1 diabetes (dated by TCRdb to 2016 to 2018). The library was produced with the immunoSEQ multiplex PCR assay. The High Capacity cDNA Reverse Transcription Kit was used to reverse transcribe all of the isolated RNA, meaning that expressed TCRB transcripts were what got sequenced. TCRdb took over this immuneACCESS table, retaining in-frame rearrangements with V and J assigned. Such tables are incomplete; in checked studies, under half of the missing clones stem from an unresolved V gene, and the remainder is unexplained. For this sample there are about 300,000 clones; 7.5% to 9.5% appear just once. Approximately 0.99% of the sample is held by the ten biggest clonotypes. Sequencing was done on a sample of central memory CD4+ T cells from blood. These TCRs come from a woman younger than 30 in good health.

This clone was observed a handful of times. V and J are TRBV18 and TRBJ2-3; possible D gene TRBD1, 5 bases. The CDR3 spans 15 residues. CDR1 KGHSH and CDR2 LQKENI come from the germline V gene. V lost 2 bases, J lost 0 bases, and 9 bases lay in between. The CDR3 spells CASSPVGHSTDTQYF. The DNA for the CDR3 is TGTGCCAGCTCACCAGTCGGACACAGCACAGATACGCAGTATTTT.

This clone was recorded a few times. The chain has TRBV9 and TRBJ1-2; D is unresolved. The ends were cut back, 0 bases at V and 7 bases at J, with 10 bases in the middle. Germline CDR1 and CDR2: SGDLS and YYNGEE. The length of the CDR3 is 13 residues. The CDR3 loop reads CASSVAQEGGYTF. The CDR3, as DNA: TGTGCCAGCAGCGTAGCTCAAGAGGGTGGCTACACCTTC. Based on the CDR3 plus reference TRBV9 and TRBJ1-2, the full variable domain is DSGVTQTPKHLITATGQRVTLRCSPRSGDLSVYWYQQSLDQGLQFLIQYYNGEERAKGNILERFSAQQFPDLHSELNLSSLELGDSALYFCASSVAQEGGYTFGSGTRLTVV.

Many counts were recorded for this clone. This chain connects TRBV7-2 to TRBJ2-7, with 11 bases matching TRBD2. Germline V CDR1 and CDR2: SGHTA, FQGNSA. V lost 5 bases and J lost 5; bases outside the gene matches: 8. The CDR3 is 15 residues long. The chain's CDR3 is CASSVLAGVVHEQYF. The CDR3 DNA is TGTGCCAGCAGCGTACTAGCGGGAGTGGTCCACGAGCAGTACTTC.

This clone turned up a few times. This chain joins TRBV7-6 and TRBJ1-1, with a tentative D call TRBD1 (6 bases). CDR1 is SGHVS and CDR2 is FNYEAQ in the germline V gene. Trimming shortened V by 5 bases and J by 1 base, and 11 bases separated the two germline ends. The CDR3 length is 14 residues. In nucleotides, the CDR3 is TGTGCCAGCAGCGGCTACAGGGAGAACACTGAAGCTTTCTTT. As protein: CASSGYRENTEAFF.

The sample holds a few counts of this clone. This sequence joins TRBV5-1 and TRBJ1-1; no clear D gene. Germline V gene lookup returns CDR1 SGHRS and CDR2 YFSETQ. The CDR3 is 15 amino acids. The V end was cut by 0 bases, the J end by 3 bases, with 12 bases between. The CDR3 protein is CASSLGHPEDTEAFF. The CDR3 DNA reads as TGCGCCAGCAGCTTGGGGCACCCTGAGGACACTGAAGCTTTCTTT.

This clone has a handful of counts. The chain has TRBV7-9 and TRBJ2-3, with 12 bases fitting TRBD2. Germline V lookup: CDR1 SEHNR, CDR2 FQNEAQ (reference sequence). Germline trimming cut 5 bases from V and 1 base from J; bases unmatched to any gene: 4. The CDR3 consists of 16 residues. The chain's CDR3 is CASSPLAGGGTDTQYF. The CDR3 DNA reads as TGTGCCAGCAGCCCACTAGCGGGGGGAGGCACAGATACGCAGTATTTT.

The gene calls are TRBV7-2 and TRBJ2-7, with D possibly being TRBD2 (6 bases). This CDR3 has 14 amino acids. Germline assignment: CDR1 SGHTA and CDR2 FQGNSA. The germline V and J ends were trimmed by 2 bases and 0 bases, with 8 bases remaining between them. The CDR3 loop is CASSLRDSSYEQYF. CDR3 in DNA: TGTGCCAGCAGCTTACGGGACTCCTCCTACGAGCAGTACTTC.

This chain connects TRBV28 to TRBJ1-5; D is ambiguous. This CDR3 is 14 amino acids long. Trimming stripped 2 bases from V and 2 bases from J, with 7 bases between. CDR1 is MDHEN and CDR2 is SYDVKM in the germline V gene. The CDR3 sequence is CASSLVRGNQPQHF. In DNA form, the CDR3 reads TGTGCCAGCAGTTTAGTTAGGGGCAATCAGCCCCAGCATTTT.

Many counts were recorded for this clone. The junction shows a germline mismatch at one end, possibly a read error. This chain joins TRBV9 and TRBJ2-4; 7 nucleotides agree with TRBD1. The CDR3 has 12 amino acids. Per the germline V gene, CDR1 is SGDLS and CDR2 is YYNGEE. The CDR3, as DNA: TGTGCCAGCAGCGTAGCTAGGGGGCCAGTGAACTTC. Translated, it gives CASSVARGPVNF.

This clone has just a few counts. The gene calls are TRBV6-5 and TRBJ2-3; no definite D call. Trimming took off 1 base at V and 2 bases at J, with 1 base between the two ends. Germline CDR1 is MNHEY and CDR2 is SVGAGI. There are 12 residues in the CDR3. The CDR3 loop reads CASSYYTDTQYF. CDR3 bases: TGTGCCAGCAGTTACTACACAGATACGCAGTATTTT.

This clone was counted between two and nine times. This may come from a read error, since a much larger clone is one base off. The rearrangement links TRBV14 to TRBJ2-3, with D maybe TRBD1 (7 bases). The CDR3 consists of 16 residues. CDR1 is SGHDN, CDR2 FVKESK, per germline. V lost 1 base to trimming and J lost 6 bases, with 17 bases between them. The CDR3 loop reads CASSQGRRGPTDTQYF. CDR3 nucleotide sequence: TGTGCCAGCAGCCAAGGGCGGAGGGGGCCCACGGATACGCAGTATTTT.

The chain couples TRBV19 to TRBJ1-2; weak D call: TRBD1 (6 bases). This CDR3 is 14 amino acids long. V was trimmed by 5 bases and J by 3 bases, leaving 13 bases between them. CDR1 and CDR2 (germline): LNHDA, SQIVND (reference sequence). The CDR3 DNA follows: TGTGCCAGTAGTGACCATCGGACAGACTATGGCTACACCTTC. It codes for CASSDHRTDYGYTF.

This clone was observed a few times. The rearrangement uses TRBV4-2 and TRBJ2-3, with D perhaps matching TRBD2 (6 bases). CDR3 size: 14 residues. V lost 6 bases and J lost 0, with 10 bases in between. The germline gives CDR1 LGHNA, CDR2 YNFKEQ. This CDR3 is CASRNRESTDTQYF. CDR3 DNA: TGTGCCAGCAGAAACCGGGAGAGCACAGATACGCAGTATTTT.

This clone was picked up a small number of times. The rearrangement joins TRBV5-4 to TRBJ1-6; no firm D call. This CDR3 is built from 16 residues. Germline V gene sequence: CDR1 SGHNT, CDR2 YYREEE (reference sequence). V was clipped by 0 bases and J by 3 bases, with 10 bases between them. The CDR3 DNA sequence: TGTGCCAGCAGCTTGGGCCCTCAGCTCTATAATTCACCCCTCCACTTT. The encoded protein is CASSLGPQLYNSPLHF.

This clone was seen only a few times. The rearrangement joins TRBV18 to TRBJ2-7, with D unclear. CDR1 KGHSH and CDR2 LQKENI come from the germline V gene. CDR3 length: 14 residues. The V end was cut by 2 bases, the J end by 2 bases, with 10 bases between. CDR3 sequence: CASSPMAQPYEQYV. The CDR3 DNA follows: TGTGCCAGCTCACCAATGGCCCAGCCCTACGAGCAGTACGTC.

The chain links TRBV19 to TRBJ1-1; no clear D. CDR3 length: 15 residues. Per the germline V gene, CDR1 is LNHDA and CDR2 is SQIVND (reference sequence). Trimming stripped 6 bases from V and 6 bases from J, with 20 bases between. DNA for the CDR3: TGTGCCAGTAGACCTGCTGGAGGCGCGGGAGCTGAAGCTTTCTTT. Translation gives CASRPAGGAGAEAFF.

The chain employs TRBV14 and TRBJ1-1; 9 nucleotides match TRBD1. The CDR3 covers 17 residues. The trim removed 5 bases at V and 0 bases at J, leaving 10 bases unmatched. CDR1 is SGHDN, CDR2 FVKESK, per germline. CDR3 in DNA: TGTGCCAGCAGCGAACGTAAGGGACAGGGATTGAACACTGAAGCTTTCTTT. Encoded protein: CASSERKGQGLNTEAFF.

This clone turned up a few times. The rearrangement joins TRBV6-5 to TRBJ2-1; D is ambiguous. The CDR3 length is 13 residues. V dropped 0 bases and J dropped 10 bases, with 10 bases sitting between them. Germline V lookup: CDR1 MNHEY, CDR2 SVGAGI. The CDR3 region has the DNA TGTGCCAGCAGTTACTCGAGGTACGGGGAGCAGTTCTTC. This sequence encodes CASSYSRYGEQFF.

This rearrangement joins TRBV29-1 to TRBJ1-1, with D possibly TRBD1 on 5 matching bases. CDR3 size: 15 residues. V was trimmed by 7 bases and J by 0 bases, leaving 18 bases between them. Germline CDR1 SQVTM, CDR2 ANQGSEA. The CDR3 loop is CSAAPGWGMNTEAFF. The DNA for the CDR3 is TGCAGCGCGGCCCCAGGGTGGGGGATGAACACTGAAGCTTTCTTT.

V usage is TRBV6-6 and J usage is TRBJ1-5, with D possibly TRBD1 on 5 matching bases. The length of the CDR3 is 14 residues. Germline assignment: CDR1 MNHNY and CDR2 SVGAGI (reference sequence). V lost 5 bases and J lost 5, with 13 bases in between. Written as DNA, the CDR3 is TGTGCCAGCAGTCGGTCCGACAGTTATCAGCCCCAGCATTTT. This sequence encodes CASSRSDSYQPQHF.

This clone was observed a handful of times. V gene TRBV29-1 combines with J gene TRBJ2-3, with 7 nucleotides matching TRBD1. V gave up 7 bases and J gave up 4 bases; unmatched junction bases: 8. CDR3 length: 13 residues. Germline assignment: CDR1 SQVTM and CDR2 ANQGSEA. The CDR3 nucleotides read TGCAGCGCTCGACAGGGTGGCGCAGATACGCAGTATTTT. This encodes CSARQGGADTQYF.

The rearrangement links TRBV7-2 to TRBJ2-7; TRBD2 might be the D (5 bases). Germline V gene lookup returns CDR1 SGHTA and CDR2 FQGNSA. The CDR3 extends over 13 amino acids. Trimming removed 3 bases at V and 5 bases at J, with 11 bases between. The CDR3 loop is CASSFNGGNEQYV. As DNA, the CDR3 is TGTGCCAGCAGCTTTAATGGAGGAAACGAGCAGTACGTC.

This clone appeared many times. This chain connects TRBV9 to TRBJ2-3, with 13 positions matching TRBD2. CDR1 is SGDLS and CDR2 is YYNGEE in the germline V gene. V lost 3 bases to trimming and J lost 4 bases; unmatched junction nucleotides: 5. The CDR3 contains 16 residues. The CDR3 coding sequence is TGTGCCAGCAGCGCCCGGGGACTAGCGGGGTCAGATACGCAGTATTTT. Amino acid sequence: CASSARGLAGSDTQYF.

This clone was seen repeatedly, ten times or more. The J gene is TRBJ1-3, the V gene TRBV29-1; no reliable D call. Deletions cut 6 bases from V and 4 bases from J, with 13 bases between. The CDR3 contains 13 residues. Looked up from germline, CDR1 is SQVTM and CDR2 is ANQGSEA. Written as DNA, the CDR3 is TGCAGCGTCAGGAGCCTTGGGGGAAACACCATATATTTT. Amino acids: CSVRSLGGNTIYF.

The genes are TRBV25-1 and TRBJ1-2; D is perhaps TRBD1 (5 bases). In germline, CDR1 is MGHDK, CDR2 SYGVNS. The germline V and J ends were trimmed by 4 bases and 4 bases, with 13 bases remaining between them. CDR3 length: 14 amino acids. The CDR3 spells CASSGRDNSYGYTF. The CDR3 DNA reads as TGTGCCAGCAGTGGCAGGGATAATTCCTATGGCTACACCTTC.

This clone was counted a few times. The chain carries TRBV28 and TRBJ2-2, with 7 bases identical to TRBD1. Germline CDR1 reads MDHEN; CDR2 reads SYDVKM. V was pared by 11 bases and J by 0 bases, with 3 bases of the junction left unmatched. The CDR3 is 13 residues long. CDR3 region: CAGQVANTGELFF. For the CDR3, the DNA is TGTGCCGGACAGGTAGCGAACACCGGGGAGCTGTTTTTT. Drawing the rest from reference TRBV28 and TRBJ2-2, the complete variable domain is DVKVTQSSRYLVKRTGEKVFLECVQDMDHENMFWYRQDPGLGLRLIYFSYDVKMKEKGDIPEGYSVSREKKERFSLILESASTNQTSMYLCAGQVANTGELFFGEGSRLTVL.

This clone has a handful of counts. The gene calls are TRBV7-8 and TRBJ2-1; the D gene is possibly TRBD2 (6 bases). CDR3 length: 15 residues. V was pared by 5 bases and J by 5 bases, with 16 bases between. CDR1 is SGHVS, CDR2 FQNEAQ, per germline. The CDR3 sequence is CASSVKVRGHNEQFF. CDR3 DNA sequence: TGTGCCAGCAGCGTAAAGGTGCGGGGACACAATGAGCAGTTCTTC.